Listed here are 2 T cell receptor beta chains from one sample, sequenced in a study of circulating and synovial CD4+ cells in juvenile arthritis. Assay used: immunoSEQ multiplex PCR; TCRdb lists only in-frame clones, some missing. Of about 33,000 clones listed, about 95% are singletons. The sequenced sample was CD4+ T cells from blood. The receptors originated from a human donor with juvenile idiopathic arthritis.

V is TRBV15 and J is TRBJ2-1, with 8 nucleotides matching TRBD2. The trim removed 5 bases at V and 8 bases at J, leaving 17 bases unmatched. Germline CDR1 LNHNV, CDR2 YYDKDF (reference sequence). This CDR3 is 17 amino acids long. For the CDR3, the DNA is TGTGCCACCAGCGGCGTCAACGGGCGGGGGGCCCGGGATGAGCAGTTCTTC. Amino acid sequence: CATSGVNGRGARDEQFF. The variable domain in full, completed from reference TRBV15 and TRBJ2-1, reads DAMVIQNPRYQVTQFGKPVTLSCSQTLNHNVMYWYQQKSSQAPKLLFHYYDKDFNNEADTPDNFQSRRPNTSFCFLDIRSPGLGDTAMYLCATSGVNGRGARDEQFFGPGTRLTVL.

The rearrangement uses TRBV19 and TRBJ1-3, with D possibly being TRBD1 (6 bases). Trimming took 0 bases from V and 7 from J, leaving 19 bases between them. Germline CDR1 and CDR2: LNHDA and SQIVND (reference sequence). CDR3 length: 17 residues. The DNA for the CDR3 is TGTGCCAGTAGTATAGAAGCACAGGGTGATAGGGGGAACACCATATATTTT. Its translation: CASSIEAQGDRGNTIYF.